The clone carrying this T cell receptor (beta chain) was found many times. The data derive from a study of early T cells in non-severe SARS-CoV-2 infection. Germline CDR1 MNHNY, CDR2 SVGAGI (reference sequence). Between the trimmed V and J ends, which lost 8 bases and 5 bases, there was a span of 12 bases. The CDR3 contains 12 residues. Via MiXCR, TCRdb re-called the 5' RACE reads, giving one row per CDR3 protein. The sample yields 50,000 to 60,000 distinct CDR3 sequences, around 13% seen once. The sequence derives from an adult who was a healthcare worker with PCR-confirmed SARS-CoV-2 infection or an uninfected control (not recorded which). Sequences were obtained from whole blood. The chain joins TRBV6-6 to TRBJ1-1, with D unclear. This CDR3 is CASQDRITEAFF. Here the CDR3 DNA reads TGTGCCAGCCAGGACCGTATTACTGAAGCTTTCTTT.